This T cell receptor beta chain comes out of a study of T cell changes during pregnancy in multiple sclerosis. Assay: immunoSEQ multiplex PCR; the TCRdb copy retains only in-frame clones and omits some. Of about 34,000 clones listed, around nine tenths were seen once; the top ten hold 3.5% to 4%. Germline loops: CDR1 SGDLS, CDR2 YYNGEE. The ends were cut back, 3 bases at V and 3 bases at J, with 10 bases in the middle. The CDR3 has 14 residues. The clonotype comes from a female donor with multiple sclerosis, enrolled in a pregnancy study. V usage is TRBV9 and J usage is TRBJ1-3, with D maybe TRBD1 (5 bases). The sample in question was CD8+ T cells from peripheral blood mononuclear cells, obtained in the third trimester of pregnancy. This chain's CDR3 is CASSDSGFGNTIYF. The CDR3 DNA reads TGTGCCAGCAGCGACTCAGGGTTTGGAAACACCATATATTTT. The whole variable domain, filled in from reference TRBV9 and TRBJ1-3, reads DSGVTQTPKHLITATGQRVTLRCSPRSGDLSVYWYQQSLDQGLQFLIQYYNGEERAKGNILERFSAQQFPDLHSELNLSSLELGDSALYFCASSDSGFGNTIYFGEGSWLTVV.